This T cell receptor (beta chain) was sequenced in a study of cytotoxic CD8 clonotypes in ibrutinib-treated CLL. About the study: Response samples followed a median 12 months of treatment, range 6 to 36.

The study's findings and limits: Contraction or stability on treatment characterized the public clonotypes, which were uncommon.

The data were produced by immunoSEQ multiplex PCR, yet TCRdb's version contains in-frame clones alone and is incomplete. The profile covers 250,000 to 350,000 clones, with 60% to 80% appearing a single time and about 5.8% taken by the ten largest. With regard to this clone: What it recognizes is unknown.

The CDR3 contains 14 residues. V was shortened by 6 bases and J by 2 bases, with 13 bases between the two germline ends. CDR1 MDHEN and CDR2 SYDVKM come from the germline V gene. The clonotype originates from a human donor with chronic lymphocytic leukemia. The sequencing used PBMCs, collected at disease progression, from a patient treated with ibrutinib. The chain employs TRBV28 and TRBJ1-2; TRBD1 might be the D (6 bases). CDR3: CASRTGYGNYGYTF. In nucleotides, the CDR3 is TGTGCCAGCAGGACAGGATATGGAAACTATGGCTACACCTTC.